The 7 T cell receptor beta chains given below trace back to one sample, sequenced in a study of blood T cell repertoires in COVID-19. Some clones are missing from TCRdb's copy, which holds only in-frame ones; the method was immunoSEQ multiplex PCR. The table lists hundreds of thousands of clones, 81% of them singletons. The sample was peripheral blood. The source is a woman older than 75 with COVID-19, enrolled during active disease.

The chain has TRBV6-2 or TRBV6-3 and TRBJ2-5, with a tentative D call TRBD2 (6 bases). Trimming cost V 5 bases and J 5 bases, with 18 bases left between them. The CDR3 contains 15 residues. The germline CDR1 and CDR2 sequences are MNHEY and SVGEGT. CDR3 DNA: TGTGCCAGCAGTCGAGGAGGCCCTCGGGGGGAGACCCAGTACTTC. This gives the protein CASSRGGPRGETQYF.

There are a few counts of this clone. The V gene is TRBV6-5, the J gene TRBJ2-2, with 8 bases aligning to TRBD2. The CDR3 runs 15 residues. Germline V lookup: CDR1 MNHEY, CDR2 SVGAGI. With 6 bases clipped from V and 4 bases from J, the junction kept 7 bases outside the gene matches. DNA of the CDR3: TGTGCCAGCAGGACGGGAGGGGTAGTCACCGGGGAGCTGTTTTTT. Translation: CASRTGGVVTGELFF.

CDR3: CASSLHRVPTNEKLFF. In nucleotides, the CDR3 is TGTGCCAGCTCGCTTCACCGGGTCCCAACTAATGAAAAACTGTTTTTT. The V and J genes are TRBV2 and TRBJ1-4; D gene ambiguous. Germline CDR1 SNHLY, CDR2 FYNNEI. The ends were cut back, 8 bases at V and 0 bases at J, with 16 bases in the middle. The CDR3 is 16 residues long.

This chain joins TRBV7-9 and TRBJ2-1, with D possibly TRBD2 on 5 matching bases. There are 12 residues in the CDR3. Trimming took off 11 bases at V and 4 bases at J, with 12 bases between the two ends. Looked up from germline, CDR1 is SEHNR and CDR2 is FQNEAQ (reference sequence). The CDR3 DNA is TGTGCCTGGACGGGGAATTACAATGAGCAGTTCTTC. Its protein is CAWTGNYNEQFF.

V is TRBV11-2 and J is TRBJ1-5, with a tentative D call TRBD1 (5 bases). Looked up from germline, CDR1 is SGHAT and CDR2 is FQNNGV. The length of the CDR3 is 15 residues. The V end lost 3 bases, the J end lost 2 bases, and 11 bases lay between the germline ends. In nucleotides, the CDR3 is TGTGCCAGCAGCTTTGGTGTGACAGGCAATCAGCCCCAGCATTTT. Its protein is CASSFGVTGNQPQHF.

The chain links TRBV28 to TRBJ1-3; D is ambiguous. CDR3 length equals 12 residues. V gave up 6 bases and J gave up 5 bases, with 8 bases separating them. CDR1 is MDHEN and CDR2 is SYDVKM in the germline V gene. The CDR3 loop reads CASSVARNTIYF. CDR3 bases: TGTGCCAGCAGCGTGGCTCGAAACACCATATATTTT.

The J gene is TRBJ1-1, the V gene TRBV10-3; a weak D match, TRBD1 (5 bases). Germline V CDR1 and CDR2: ENHRY, SYGVKD. The V gene lost 5 bases and the J gene lost 1 base, with 8 bases spanning the gap. The CDR3 sequence is 13 residues long. The CDR3 sequence is CAISSQGNTEAFF. Here the CDR3 DNA reads TGTGCCATCAGTTCCCAGGGGAACACTGAAGCTTTCTTT.